This entry is about one T cell receptor beta chain. This specimen comes from a study of blood T cell repertoires in COVID-19. Overall study: T cells, B-cell-depleted T cells, or PBMCs supplied cDNA or gDNA.

The assay was immunoSEQ multiplex PCR, and TCRdb's table has in-frame clones only and misses some. Of around 60,000 clones in the sample, roughly 88% were seen once. Germline CDR1 is MNHEY and CDR2 is SVGAGI. The CDR3 is 15 residues long. The J segment lost 6 bases and the V segment lost 6 bases, leaving 8 bases of the junction unmatched. The chain links TRBV6-5 to TRBJ2-1, with TRBD1 matching 10 bases. Sequenced: peripheral blood. This clonotype originated in an elderly woman with acute or convalescent COVID-19. The CDR3 sequence: CASRYGTGVGNEQFF. Written as DNA, the CDR3 is TGTGCCAGCAGGTACGGGACAGGGGTAGGCAATGAGCAGTTCTTC.